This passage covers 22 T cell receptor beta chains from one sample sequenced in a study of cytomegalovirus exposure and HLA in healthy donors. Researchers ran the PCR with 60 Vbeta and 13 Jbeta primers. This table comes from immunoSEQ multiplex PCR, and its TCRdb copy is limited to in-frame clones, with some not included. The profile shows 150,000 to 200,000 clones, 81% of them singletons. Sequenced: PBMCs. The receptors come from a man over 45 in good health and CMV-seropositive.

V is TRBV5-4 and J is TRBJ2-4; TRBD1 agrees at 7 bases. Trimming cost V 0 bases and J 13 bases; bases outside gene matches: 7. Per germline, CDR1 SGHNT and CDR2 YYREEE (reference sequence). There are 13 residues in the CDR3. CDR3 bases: TGTGCCAGCAGCTTGGAATTCGGGACAGACCAGTACTTC. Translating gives CASSLEFGTDQYF.

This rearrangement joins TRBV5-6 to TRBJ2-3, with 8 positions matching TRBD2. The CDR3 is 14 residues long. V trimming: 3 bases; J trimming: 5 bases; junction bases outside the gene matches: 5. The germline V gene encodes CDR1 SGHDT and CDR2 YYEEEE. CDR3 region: CASSSAGEGDTQYF. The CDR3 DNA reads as TGTGCCAGCAGCTCAGCGGGGGAGGGAGATACGCAGTATTTT.

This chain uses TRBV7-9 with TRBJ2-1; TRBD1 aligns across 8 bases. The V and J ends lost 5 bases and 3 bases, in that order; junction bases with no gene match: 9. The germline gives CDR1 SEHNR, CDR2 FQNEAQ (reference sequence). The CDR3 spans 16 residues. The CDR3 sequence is CASSPTRQGNYNEQFF. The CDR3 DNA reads TGTGCCAGCAGCCCTACCCGACAGGGGAACTACAATGAGCAGTTCTTC. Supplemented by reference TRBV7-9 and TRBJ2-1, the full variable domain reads DTGVSQNPRHKITKRGQNVTFRCDPISEHNRLYWYRQTLGQGPEFLTYFQNEAQLEKSRLLSDRFSAERPKGSFSTLEIQRTEQGDSAMYLCASSPTRQGNYNEQFFGPGTRLTVL.

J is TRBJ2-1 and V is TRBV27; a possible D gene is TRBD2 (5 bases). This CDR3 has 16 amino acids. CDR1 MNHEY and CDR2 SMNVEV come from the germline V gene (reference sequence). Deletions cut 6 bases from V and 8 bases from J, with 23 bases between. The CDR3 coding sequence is TGTGCCAGCAGGCCGCTAACTAGTCGCCTCCCTCATGAGCAGTTCTTC. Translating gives CASRPLTSRLPHEQFF.

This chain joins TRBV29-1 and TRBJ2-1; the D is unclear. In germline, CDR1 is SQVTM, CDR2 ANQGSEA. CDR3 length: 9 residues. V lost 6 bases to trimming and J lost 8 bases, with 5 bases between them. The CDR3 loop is CSVGHEQFF. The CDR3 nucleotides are TGCAGCGTGGGCCATGAGCAGTTCTTC.

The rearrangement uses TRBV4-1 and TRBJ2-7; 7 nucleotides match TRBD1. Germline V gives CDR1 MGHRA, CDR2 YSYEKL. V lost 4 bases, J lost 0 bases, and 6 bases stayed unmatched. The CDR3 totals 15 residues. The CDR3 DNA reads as TGCGCCAGCAGCCCGGGGACAGCTATCTCCTACGAGCAGTACTTC. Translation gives CASSPGTAISYEQYF.

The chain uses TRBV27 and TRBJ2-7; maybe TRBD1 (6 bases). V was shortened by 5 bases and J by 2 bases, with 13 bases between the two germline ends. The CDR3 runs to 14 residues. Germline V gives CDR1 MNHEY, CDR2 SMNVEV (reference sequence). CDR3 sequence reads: CASSPTRQAYEQYF. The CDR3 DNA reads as TGTGCCAGCAGTCCGACCCGACAGGCCTACGAGCAGTACTTC.

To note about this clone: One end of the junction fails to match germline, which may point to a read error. The CDR3 sequence: CSSSPGHSGANVLTF. CDR3 nucleotides: TGTTCCAGCAGCCCAGGGCACTCTGGGGCCAACGTCCTGACTTTC. The rearrangement links TRBV7-3 to TRBJ2-6; TRBD1 is a possible D gene (5 bases). The V gene's germline CDR1 is SGHTA and CDR2 FQGTGA. CDR3 length: 15 residues. The whole variable domain, remainder taken from reference TRBV7-3 and TRBJ2-6, is GAGVSQTPSNKVTEKGKYVELRCDPISGHTALYWYRQSLGQGPEFLIYFQGTGAADDSGLPNDRFFAVRPEGSVSTLKIQRTERGDSAVYLCSSSPGHSGANVLTFGAGSRLTVL.

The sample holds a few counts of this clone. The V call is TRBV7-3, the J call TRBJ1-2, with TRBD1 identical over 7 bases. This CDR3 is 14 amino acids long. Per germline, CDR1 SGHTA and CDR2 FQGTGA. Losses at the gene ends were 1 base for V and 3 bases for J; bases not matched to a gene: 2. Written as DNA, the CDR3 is TGTGCCAGCAGCTTAAAGGGGACAGACTATGGCTACACCTTC. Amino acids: CASSLKGTDYGYTF.

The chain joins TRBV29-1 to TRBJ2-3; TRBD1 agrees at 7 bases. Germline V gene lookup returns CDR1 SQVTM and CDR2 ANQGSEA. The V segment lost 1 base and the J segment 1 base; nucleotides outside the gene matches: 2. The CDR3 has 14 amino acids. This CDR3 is CSVEGDRRTDTQYF. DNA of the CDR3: TGCAGCGTTGAAGGGGACAGACGCACAGATACGCAGTATTTT.

For the CDR3, the DNA is TGTGCCAGCAGTGACCCTGGACTAGCGCCCGGCACAGATACGCAGTATTTT. It translates to CASSDPGLAPGTDTQYF. V and J are TRBV6-4 and TRBJ2-3; TRBD2 agrees at 9 bases. The CDR3 sequence is 17 residues long. V trimming: 2 bases; J trimming: 1 base; junction bases outside the gene matches: 7. Germline V CDR1 and CDR2: MRHNA, SNTAGT.

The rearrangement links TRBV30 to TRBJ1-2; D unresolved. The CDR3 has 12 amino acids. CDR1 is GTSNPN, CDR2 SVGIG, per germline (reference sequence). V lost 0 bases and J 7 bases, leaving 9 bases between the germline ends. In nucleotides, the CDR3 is TGTGCCTGGAGTGTAGACTTCGGTGGCTACACCTTC. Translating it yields CAWSVDFGGYTF.

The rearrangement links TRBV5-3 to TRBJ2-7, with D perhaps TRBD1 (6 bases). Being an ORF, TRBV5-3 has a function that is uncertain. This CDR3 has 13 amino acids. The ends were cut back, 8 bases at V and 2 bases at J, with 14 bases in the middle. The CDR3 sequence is CARSGHSAYEQYF. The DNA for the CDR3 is TGTGCCAGGTCGGGACACAGCGCCTACGAGCAGTACTTC.

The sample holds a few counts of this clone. The chain's CDR3 is CASAGTGYGYTF. DNA of the CDR3: TGCGCCAGCGCCGGGACAGGGTACGGCTACACCTTC. This chain joins TRBV5-1 and TRBJ1-2, with 9 bases aligning to TRBD1. Trimming at V came to 7 bases and at J to 8 bases, leaving 6 bases not matched to a gene. The CDR3 loop spans 12 amino acids. Germline assignment: CDR1 SGHRS and CDR2 YFSETQ.

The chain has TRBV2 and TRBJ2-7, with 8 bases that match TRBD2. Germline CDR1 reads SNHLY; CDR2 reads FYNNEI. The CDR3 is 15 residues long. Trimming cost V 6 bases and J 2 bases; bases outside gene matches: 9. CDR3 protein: CASRTRVAGTYEQYF. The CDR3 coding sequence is TGTGCCAGCAGGACGAGGGTAGCGGGGACCTACGAGCAGTACTTC.

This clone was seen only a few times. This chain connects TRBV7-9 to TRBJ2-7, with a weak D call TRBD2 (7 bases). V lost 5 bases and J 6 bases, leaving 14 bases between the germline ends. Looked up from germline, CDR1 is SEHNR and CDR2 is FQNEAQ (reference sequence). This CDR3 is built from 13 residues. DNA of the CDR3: TGTGCCAGCAGCCTTGGGGGGGGCGCCGAGCAGTACTTC. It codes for CASSLGGGAEQYF.

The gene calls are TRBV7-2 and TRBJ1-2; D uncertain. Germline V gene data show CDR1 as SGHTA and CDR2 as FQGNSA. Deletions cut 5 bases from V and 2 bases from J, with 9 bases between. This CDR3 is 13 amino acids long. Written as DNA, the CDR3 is TGTGCCAGCAGCCCCCAATTGAACTATGGCTACACCTTC. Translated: CASSPQLNYGYTF. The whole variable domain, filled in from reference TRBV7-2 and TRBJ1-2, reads GAGVSQSPSNKVTEKGKDVELRCDPISGHTALYWYRQSLGQGLEFLIYFQGNSAPDKSGLPSDRFSAERTGGSVSTLTIQRTQQEDSAVYLCASSPQLNYGYTFGSGTRLTVV.

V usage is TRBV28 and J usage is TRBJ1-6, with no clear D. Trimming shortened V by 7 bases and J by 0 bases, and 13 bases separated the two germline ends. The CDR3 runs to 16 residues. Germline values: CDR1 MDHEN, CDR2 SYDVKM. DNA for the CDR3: TGTGCCAGCACCTTAGAACCGGGCTCCTATAATTCACCCCTCCACTTT. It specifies CASTLEPGSYNSPLHF.

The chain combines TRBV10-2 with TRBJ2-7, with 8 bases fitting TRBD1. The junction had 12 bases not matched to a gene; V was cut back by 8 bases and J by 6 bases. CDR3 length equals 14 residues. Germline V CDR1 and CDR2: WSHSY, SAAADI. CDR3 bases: TGCGCCAGCCCTGGACAGGGAACCCCTGGCGAGCAGTACTTC. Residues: CASPGQGTPGEQYF.

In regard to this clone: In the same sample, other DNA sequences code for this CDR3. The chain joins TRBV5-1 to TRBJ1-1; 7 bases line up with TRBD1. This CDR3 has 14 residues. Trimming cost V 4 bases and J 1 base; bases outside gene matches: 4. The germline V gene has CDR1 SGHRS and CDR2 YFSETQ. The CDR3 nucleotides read TGCGCCAGCAGCCCGGGGACAGCGAACACTGAAGCTTTCTTT. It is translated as CASSPGTANTEAFF.

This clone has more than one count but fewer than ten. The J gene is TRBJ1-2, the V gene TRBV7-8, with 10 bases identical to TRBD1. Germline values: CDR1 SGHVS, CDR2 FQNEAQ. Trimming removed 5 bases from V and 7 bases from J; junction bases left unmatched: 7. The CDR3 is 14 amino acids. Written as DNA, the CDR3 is TGTGCCAGCAGCCTCCGGGACAGGGGTTCTGGCTACACCTTC. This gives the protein CASSLRDRGSGYTF.

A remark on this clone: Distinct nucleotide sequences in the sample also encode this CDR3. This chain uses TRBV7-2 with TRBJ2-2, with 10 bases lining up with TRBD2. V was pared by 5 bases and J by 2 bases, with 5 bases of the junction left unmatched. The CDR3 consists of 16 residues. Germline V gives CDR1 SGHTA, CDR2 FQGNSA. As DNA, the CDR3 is TGTGCCAGCAGCCCTAGCGGGGGCCTCAACACCGGGGAGCTGTTTTTT. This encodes CASSPSGGLNTGELFF.